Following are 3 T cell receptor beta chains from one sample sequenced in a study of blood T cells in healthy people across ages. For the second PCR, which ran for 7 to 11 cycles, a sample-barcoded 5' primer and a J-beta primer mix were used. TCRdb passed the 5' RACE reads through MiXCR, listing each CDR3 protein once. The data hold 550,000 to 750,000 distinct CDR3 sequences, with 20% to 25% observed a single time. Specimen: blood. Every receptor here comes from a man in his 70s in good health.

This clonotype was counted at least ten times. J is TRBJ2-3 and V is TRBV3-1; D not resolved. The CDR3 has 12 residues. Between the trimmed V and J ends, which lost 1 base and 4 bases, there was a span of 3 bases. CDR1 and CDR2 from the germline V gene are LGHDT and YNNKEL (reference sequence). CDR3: CASSQGSDTQYF. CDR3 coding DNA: TGTGCCAGCAGCCAAGGATCAGATACGCAGTATTTT.

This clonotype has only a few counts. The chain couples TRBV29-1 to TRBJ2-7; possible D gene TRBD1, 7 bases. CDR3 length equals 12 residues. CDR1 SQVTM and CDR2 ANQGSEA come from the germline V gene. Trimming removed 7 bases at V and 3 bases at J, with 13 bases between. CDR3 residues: CSAGGGHYEQYF. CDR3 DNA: TGCAGCGCCGGAGGGGGCCACTACGAGCAGTACTTC.

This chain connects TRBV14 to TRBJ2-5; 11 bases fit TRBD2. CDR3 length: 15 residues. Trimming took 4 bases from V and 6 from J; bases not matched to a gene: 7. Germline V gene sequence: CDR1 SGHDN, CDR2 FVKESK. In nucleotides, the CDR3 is TGTGCCAGCAGCCTCACGACTAGCGGGATTAAGACCCAGTACTTC. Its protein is CASSLTTSGIKTQYF.